These 18 T cell receptor beta chains share one sample of origin, sequenced in a study of blood T cell repertoires in COVID-19 (dated by TCRdb to the early 2020s). Library method: the immunoSEQ multiplex PCR assay. TCRdb limited this immuneACCESS table to in-frame rearrangements with V and J called. A share of clones is missing; checked studies link under half to unresolved V genes, and the rest is unexplained. Counted in this sample were roughly 260,000 clones; 87% of them appeared once. The ten largest clones add up to 6% to 7% of the sample. The sequencing input was PBMCs or T cells enriched from blood (not recorded which). These TCRs come from a woman aged 30 to 39 with acute COVID-19.

This rearrangement joins TRBV28 to TRBJ1-2; the D is unclear. V was clipped by 3 bases and J by 6 bases, with 11 bases between them. Germline CDR1 is MDHEN and CDR2 is SYDVKM. This CDR3 comprises 13 residues. CDR3 region: CASSFPQPHGYTF. The CDR3 nucleotides are TGTGCCAGCAGTTTCCCACAACCCCATGGCTACACCTTC.

Here the CDR3 DNA reads TGTGCCAGCAGCTTACCAAGAACAGGGAGCACAGATACGCAGTATTTT. Encoded protein: CASSLPRTGSTDTQYF. The chain couples TRBV5-4 to TRBJ2-3; a possible D gene is TRBD1 (6 bases). Germline V CDR1 and CDR2: SGHNT, YYREEE (reference sequence). V was pared by 2 bases and J by 0 bases, with 13 bases between. This CDR3 is built from 16 residues.

V usage is TRBV6-2 or TRBV6-3 and J usage is TRBJ2-3; 7 nucleotides agree with TRBD2. CDR1 MNHEY and CDR2 SVGEGT come from the germline V gene. V trimming: 2 bases; J trimming: 1 base; junction bases outside the gene matches: 9. This CDR3 has 17 amino acids. CDR3 nucleotides: TGTGCCAGCAGTTACCCGGAAATGGGAGGGGGCACAGATACGCAGTATTTT. This codes for CASSYPEMGGGTDTQYF.

This clone was observed a single time. V is TRBV6-5 and J is TRBJ1-5; D not certain. Germline-derived CDR1 and CDR2 are MNHEY and SVGAGI. V dropped 6 bases and J dropped 7 bases, with 13 bases sitting between them. The CDR3 has 13 amino acids. CDR3 residues: CASRPTRRQPQHF. CDR3 in DNA: TGTGCCAGCAGACCCACTCGTCGGCAGCCCCAGCATTTT.

The V call is TRBV18, the J call TRBJ1-5; possible D gene TRBD1, 6 bases. The CDR3 covers 14 residues. In germline, CDR1 is KGHSH, CDR2 LQKENI. Trimming cost V 2 bases and J 1 base, with 6 bases left between them. The CDR3 DNA follows: TGTGCCAGCTCACCAGGACAGAGCAATCAGCCCCAGCATTTT. Its protein product is CASSPGQSNQPQHF.

The V call is TRBV2, the J call TRBJ2-1; unclear D gene. This CDR3 has 13 residues. Looked up from germline, CDR1 is SNHLY and CDR2 is FYNNEI. Trimming took off 3 bases at V and 4 bases at J, with 7 bases between the two ends. CDR3 in DNA: TGTGCCAGCAGTGACGTCGGGTACAATGAGCAGTTCTTC. Amino acids: CASSDVGYNEQFF.

The V call is TRBV7-6, the J call TRBJ1-6; D might be TRBD1 (6 bases). This CDR3 has 18 residues. V was pared by 4 bases and J by 0 bases, with 16 bases between. CDR1 is SGHVS and CDR2 is FNYEAQ in the germline V gene. The CDR3, as DNA: TGTGCCAGCAGCTCCGAACTCGGACAGAGCTCCTATAATTCACCCCTCCACTTT. The encoded protein is CASSSELGQSSYNSPLHF.

The rearrangement links TRBV6-5 to TRBJ2-7, with D possibly matching TRBD1 (5 bases). The CDR3 loop spans 13 amino acids. Germline-derived CDR1 and CDR2 are MNHEY and SVGAGI. V dropped 8 bases and J dropped 2 bases, with 13 bases sitting between them. The CDR3 nucleotides read TGTGCCAGCCGGACCCAGGGCGCCTACGAGCAGTACTTC. Its translation: CASRTQGAYEQYF.

The chain combines TRBV30 with TRBJ2-6, with D maybe TRBD2 (5 bases). Germline V lookup: CDR1 GTSNPN, CDR2 SVGIG (reference sequence). Between the trimmed V and J ends, which lost 4 bases and 4 bases, there was a span of 14 bases. The CDR3 loop spans 15 amino acids. For the CDR3, the DNA is TGTGCCTGGATTGGGGTTCGGGAAGGGGCCAACGTCCTGACTTTC. Translated, it gives CAWIGVREGANVLTF.

The chain combines TRBV29-1 with TRBJ2-7; 7 bases align to TRBD1. Germline lookup yields CDR1 SQVTM and CDR2 ANQGSEA. CDR3 length: 11 amino acids. The V segment lost 6 bases and the J segment 3 bases; nucleotides outside the gene matches: 2. CDR3 sequence: CSVRTGYEQYF. The CDR3 coding sequence is TGCAGCGTGAGGACAGGCTACGAGCAGTACTTC.

V usage is TRBV10-3 and J usage is TRBJ2-1, with 10 bases identical to TRBD2. From germline, CDR1 is ENHRY and CDR2 SYGVKD. The CDR3 spans 16 residues. The V and J ends lost 0 bases and 6 bases, in that order; junction bases with no gene match: 5. The CDR3 loop reads CAISESVAGGLNEQFF. CDR3 coding DNA: TGTGCCATCAGTGAGTCTGTAGCGGGAGGCCTCAATGAGCAGTTCTTC.

The chain couples TRBV15 to TRBJ2-5, with D perhaps matching TRBD2 (6 bases). Deletions cut 5 bases from V and 2 bases from J, with 12 bases between. CDR1 is LNHNV, CDR2 YYDKDF, per germline (reference sequence). This CDR3 spans 14 amino acids. CDR3: CATSPGGGQETQYF. The DNA for the CDR3 is TGTGCCACCAGCCCCGGTGGGGGGCAAGAGACCCAGTACTTC.

V is TRBV21-1 and J is TRBJ2-7; the table gives TRBD1 as D, unverified against the DNA. TRBV21-1 is a pseudogene segment. CDR3 length equals 12 residues. CDR3 sequence: CASSPDSDEQYF. CDR3 DNA sequence: TGTGCCAGCAGCCCGGACAGTGACGAGCAGTACTTC.

This clone was detected only once. The CDR3 loop is CASSPGQGQPQHF. In nucleotides, the CDR3 is TGTGCCAGCAGCCCGGGACAGGGTCAGCCCCAGCATTTT. V and J are TRBV6-5 and TRBJ1-5, with TRBD1 identical over 9 bases. Trimming cost V 6 bases and J 6 bases; bases outside gene matches: 3. The CDR3 is 13 amino acids. CDR1 and CDR2 (germline): MNHEY, SVGAGI.

The rearrangement joins TRBV11-2 to TRBJ2-3; 12 nucleotides line up with TRBD2. J was trimmed by 6 bases and V by 6 bases; bases with no gene match: 13. Looked up from germline, CDR1 is SGHAT and CDR2 is FQNNGV. The CDR3 loop spans 17 amino acids. The CDR3 sequence: CASREVRLAGASDTQYF. The CDR3 nucleotides read TGTGCCAGCAGGGAAGTTCGACTAGCGGGGGCCTCGGATACGCAGTATTTT.

V usage is TRBV5-4 and J usage is TRBJ2-3, with 8 bases fitting TRBD1. J was trimmed by 3 bases and V by 5 bases; bases with no gene match: 14. The CDR3 covers 17 residues. CDR1 and CDR2 from the germline V gene are SGHNT and YYREEE (reference sequence). This CDR3 reads CASRPGQGSIRTDTQYF. The CDR3 DNA reads TGTGCCAGCAGGCCAGGACAGGGATCAATTAGGACAGATACGCAGTATTTT.

The V and J genes are TRBV18 and TRBJ1-5; 8 bases map to TRBD1. The J segment lost 7 bases and the V segment lost 4 bases, leaving 3 bases of the junction unmatched. The CDR3 consists of 13 residues. Germline-derived CDR1 and CDR2 are KGHSH and LQKENI. The CDR3 region is CASSQTGEQPQHF. The CDR3 DNA reads TGTGCCAGCTCACAGACAGGGGAACAGCCCCAGCATTTT.

The table lists this clone with a count of one. This rearrangement joins TRBV5-1 to TRBJ2-1; D is perhaps TRBD2 (6 bases). Per the germline V gene, CDR1 is SGHRS and CDR2 is YFSETQ. This CDR3 is 18 amino acids long. V lost 7 bases, J lost 0 bases, and 23 bases lay in between. The CDR3 spells CASARSRWGRSSYNEQFF. The CDR3 coding sequence is TGCGCCAGCGCCCGCTCTCGATGGGGGAGGAGCTCCTACAATGAGCAGTTCTTC.